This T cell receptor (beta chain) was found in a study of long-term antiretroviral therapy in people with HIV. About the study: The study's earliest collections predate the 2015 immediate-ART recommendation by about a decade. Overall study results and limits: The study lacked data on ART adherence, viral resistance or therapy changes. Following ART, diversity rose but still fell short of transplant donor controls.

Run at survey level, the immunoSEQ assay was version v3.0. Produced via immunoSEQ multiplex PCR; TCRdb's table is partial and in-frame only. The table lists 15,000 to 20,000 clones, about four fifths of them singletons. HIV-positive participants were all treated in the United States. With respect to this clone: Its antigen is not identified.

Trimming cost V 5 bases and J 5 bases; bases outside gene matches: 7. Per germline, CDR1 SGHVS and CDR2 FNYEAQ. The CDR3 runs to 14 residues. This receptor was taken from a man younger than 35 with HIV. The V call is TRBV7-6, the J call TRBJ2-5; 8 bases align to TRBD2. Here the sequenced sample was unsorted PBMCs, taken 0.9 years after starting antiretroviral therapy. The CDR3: CASSRPGGEETQYF. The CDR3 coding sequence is TGTGCCAGCAGCCGGCCGGGGGGGGAGGAGACCCAGTACTTC. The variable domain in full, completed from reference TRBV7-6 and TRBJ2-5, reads GAGVSQSPRYKVTKRGQDVALRCDPISGHVSLYWYRQALGQGPEFLTYFNYEAQQDKSGLPNDRFSAERPEGSISTLTIQRTEQRDSAMYRCASSRPGGEETQYFGPGTRLLVL.